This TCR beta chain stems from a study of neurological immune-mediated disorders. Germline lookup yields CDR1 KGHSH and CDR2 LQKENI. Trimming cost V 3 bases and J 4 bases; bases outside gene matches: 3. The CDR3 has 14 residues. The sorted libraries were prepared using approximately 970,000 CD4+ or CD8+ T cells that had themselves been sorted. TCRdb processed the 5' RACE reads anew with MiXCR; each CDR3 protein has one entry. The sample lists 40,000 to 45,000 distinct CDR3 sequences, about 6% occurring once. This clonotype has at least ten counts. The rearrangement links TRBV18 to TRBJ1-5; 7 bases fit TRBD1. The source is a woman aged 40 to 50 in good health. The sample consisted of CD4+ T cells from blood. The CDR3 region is CASSPKTGNQPQHF. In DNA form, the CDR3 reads TGTGCCAGCTCACCTAAGACAGGGAATCAGCCCCAGCATTTT.